These 8 T cell receptor beta chains were all obtained from the same sample, sequenced in a study of OX40 agonist ivuxolimab in advanced cancers. Using immunoSEQ multiplex PCR, the repertoire was profiled, and TCRdb retains in-frame clones only, with some absent. The sample has over 65,000 clones, about four fifths seen once. This specimen consisted of CD4+ or CD8+ T cells sorted from blood, obtained in a trial of the OX40 agonist ivuxolimab. The receptors stem from an adult with an advanced solid tumor such as melanoma, head and neck, liver or kidney cancer.

The V and J genes are TRBV6-5 and TRBJ1-1, with D uncertain. The CDR3 is 15 amino acids. V was shortened by 0 bases and J by 2 bases, with 10 bases between the two germline ends. CDR1 is MNHEY, CDR2 SVGAGI, per germline. CDR3 loop: CASSYSGKANTEAFF. The DNA of the CDR3 is TGTGCCAGCAGTTACTCAGGGAAAGCAAACACTGAAGCTTTCTTT.

This chain joins TRBV11-2 and TRBJ2-2, with 13 bases identical to TRBD2. Germline-derived CDR1 and CDR2 are SGHAT and FQNNGV. This CDR3 has 15 residues. V was clipped by 6 bases and J by 4 bases; unmatched bases: 2. CDR3 sequence: CASRTSGGPTGELFF. In DNA, the CDR3 is TGTGCCAGCAGGACTAGCGGGGGGCCCACCGGGGAGCTGTTTTTT.

The V call is TRBV27, the J call TRBJ1-1, with TRBD1 as a possible D gene (6 bases). The CDR3 is 18 amino acids. Germline-derived CDR1 and CDR2 are MNHEY and SMNVEV (reference sequence). V gave up 4 bases and J gave up 5 bases, with 26 bases separating them. CDR3: CASSSDPTGSLMGTEAFF. CDR3 in DNA: TGTGCCAGCAGTTCCGACCCCACAGGGTCTCTGATGGGGACTGAAGCTTTCTTT.

This sequence joins TRBV28 and TRBJ1-2; no reliable D call. V gave up 4 bases and J gave up 6 bases, with 9 bases separating them. CDR1 MDHEN and CDR2 SYDVKM come from the germline V gene. This CDR3 comprises 12 residues. The CDR3 DNA is TGTGCCAGCAGTTCTAGAATGAATGGCTACACCTTC. Protein: CASSSRMNGYTF.

The chain employs TRBV28 and TRBJ2-7; D may be TRBD1 or TRBD2 (6 bases each). Germline V lookup: CDR1 MDHEN, CDR2 SYDVKM. The CDR3 consists of 16 residues. Trimming left V 5 bases short and J 7 bases short, with 24 bases between. CDR3 sequence: CASSPAGGQSSSEQYV. CDR3 nucleotide sequence: TGTGCCAGCAGTCCCGCCGGGGGACAAAGCTCCTCTGAGCAGTACGTC.

V is TRBV6-5 and J is TRBJ1-2; D is uncertain. V was pared by 8 bases and J by 4 bases, with 14 bases between. Germline CDR1 and CDR2: MNHEY and SVGAGI. This CDR3 contains 13 residues. CDR3 DNA sequence: TGTGCCAGCCTTGGAGGCCCGCTCTATGGCTACACCTTC. This gives the protein CASLGGPLYGYTF.

V gene TRBV28 combines with J gene TRBJ2-5, with TRBD2 identical over 13 bases. This CDR3 is 17 amino acids long. Trimming cost V 5 bases and J 1 base; bases outside gene matches: 7. Germline V gives CDR1 MDHEN, CDR2 SYDVKM. The CDR3 loop is CASSLRTSGSSQETQYF. DNA of the CDR3: TGTGCCAGCAGTCTACGGACTAGCGGGAGCTCCCAAGAGACCCAGTACTTC.

The chain is built from TRBV7-9 and TRBJ2-5; D is ambiguous. Germline CDR1 is SEHNR and CDR2 is FQNEAQ (reference sequence). Trimming shortened V by 1 base and J by 0 bases, and 6 bases separated the two germline ends. The CDR3 length is 14 residues. CDR3 nucleotide sequence: TGTGCCAGCAGCTTAGACACAAACCAAGAGACCCAGTACTTC. Translated, it gives CASSLDTNQETQYF.